The rows below give T cell receptor beta chains drawn from one sample of a study of T cells after yellow fever vaccination. TCRdb itself ran the 5' RACE reads through MiXCR, one entry per CDR3 protein. Of 300,000 or so distinct CDR3 sequences in the sample, roughly 4% were seen once. The starting material was PBMCs, obtained 5 days after the yellow fever booster vaccination. Every receptor here comes from a man between 18 and 29 years old who received the YFV17D yellow fever vaccine. Each CDR3 is given with its conserved first and last residue. A D gene is named only where the DNA matches it firmly. Rows may omit the clone size; those that give it use once, few, many or a size class.

CDR3aa,CDR3nt,v_gene,d_gene,j_gene,abundance
CASSPQTSWETQYF,TGTGCCAGCAGTCCGCAGACTAGCTGGGAGACCCAGTACTTC,TRBV12-3/TRBV12-4,TRBD2,TRBJ2-5,once
CASSLDGDYQETQYF,TGTGCCAGCAGCTTGGACGGGGACTACCAAGAGACCCAGTACTTC,TRBV5-6,-,TRBJ2-5,-
CSAPWGVNTEAFF,TGCAGCGCTCCATGGGGGGTGAACACTGAAGCTTTCTTT,TRBV29-1,-,TRBJ1-1,many
CAWAPTDETQYF,TGTGCCTGGGCTCCGACAGACGAGACCCAGTACTTC,TRBV30,-,TRBJ2-5,few
CASSQGVYGYTF,TGTGCCAGCAGCCAAGGAGTCTATGGCTACACCTTC,TRBV14,-,TRBJ1-2,many
CASRFTSVSTDTQYF,TGTGCCAGCAGATTTACTAGCGTTAGCACAGATACGCAGTATTTT,TRBV7-3,TRBD2,TRBJ2-3,few
CASSYPASMYEQFF,TGTGCCAGCAGTTATCCCGCCAGTATGTATGAGCAGTTCTTC,TRBV6-2/TRBV6-3,-,TRBJ2-1,-
CATSDLRGLPKRTDTQYF,TGTGCCACCAGTGATTTGCGTGGCTTGCCCAAGCGCACAGATACGCAGTATTTT,TRBV24-1,-,TRBJ2-3,-
CASSLYGTGGYEQYF,TGTGCCAGCAGCTTATACGGGACAGGGGGCTACGAGCAGTACTTC,TRBV11-2,TRBD1,TRBJ2-7,few
CASSLNHWGGGARETQYF,TGTGCCAGCAGCCTCAACCATTGGGGAGGAGGAGCTCGAGAGACCCAGTACTTC,TRBV11-1,-,TRBJ2-5,many
CASSEAVTSTDTQYF,TGCGCCAGCAGCGAGGCCGTGACTAGCACAGATACGCAGTATTTT,TRBV5-1,-,TRBJ2-3,many
CAISSAVVGDNEQFF,TGTGCCATCAGTTCCGCGGTCGTCGGGGACAATGAGCAGTTCTTC,TRBV10-3,-,TRBJ2-1,many
CASSLDRGQETQYF,TGCGCCAGCAGCTTAGACAGGGGTCAAGAGACCCAGTACTTC,TRBV5-1,TRBD1,TRBJ2-5,many
CASSIPPGWGQPQHF,TGTGCCAGTAGTATACCCCCAGGGTGGGGTCAGCCCCAGCATTTT,TRBV19,-,TRBJ1-5,-
CSARPRPLVNRETQYF,TGCAGTGCTAGACCCCGACCTCTAGTGAATCGCGAGACCCAGTACTTC,TRBV20-1,-,TRBJ2-5,-
CASSKDRQGAPNTEAFF,TGTGCCAGCAGCAAAGATAGGCAGGGGGCCCCGAACACTGAAGCTTTCTTT,TRBV21-1,-,TRBJ1-1,-
CASSLARDYGYTF,TGTGCCAGCAGCTTAGCCAGAGACTATGGCTACACCTTC,TRBV7-2,-,TRBJ1-2,few
CASSETRGYNEQFF,TGTGCCAGCAGTGAAACACGGGGATACAATGAGCAGTTCTTC,TRBV12-3/TRBV12-4,-,TRBJ2-1,many
CATSDSGTGTHNEQFF,TGTGCCACCAGTGATTCCGGGACAGGGACGCACAATGAGCAGTTCTTC,TRBV24-1,TRBD1,TRBJ2-1,many
CASTRRGAVNEQFF,TGTGCCAGCACCCGGCGGGGGGCTGTAAATGAGCAGTTCTTC,TRBV5-4,TRBD2,TRBJ2-1,few
CASSSDRDPIYGYTF,TGCGCCAGCAGCTCCGACAGGGACCCTATTTATGGCTACACCTTC,TRBV5-1,TRBD1,TRBJ1-2,few
CASSPLTTRNTGELFF,TGTGCCAGCTCACCTCTTACCACGAGAAACACCGGGGAGCTGTTTTTT,TRBV18,-,TRBJ2-2,-
CASSLEGGGATDTQYF,TGCGCCAGCAGCTTGGAAGGCGGGGGGGCGACAGATACGCAGTATTTT,TRBV5-1,TRBD2,TRBJ2-3,few
CASSELGETQYF,TGTGCCAGCAGTGAATTAGGAGAGACCCAGTACTTC,TRBV25-1,-,TRBJ2-5,few
CSVDRHGYTF,TGCAGCGTCGACCGGCATGGCTACACCTTC,TRBV29-1,-,TRBJ1-2,many
CASKAGPGQGIHTEAFF,TGTGCCAGCAAAGCGGGACCGGGACAGGGGATTCACACTGAAGCTTTCTTT,TRBV7-9,TRBD1,TRBJ1-1,few
CASRPGLAGALPNEQYF,TGTGCCAGCAGACCAGGACTAGCGGGGGCTCTTCCTAACGAGCAGTACTTC,TRBV6-1,TRBD2,TRBJ2-7,many
CASSFWGTSGGPLAKNIQYF,TGTGCCAGCAGCTTTTGGGGGACTAGCGGGGGGCCCTTGGCCAAAAACATTCAGTACTTC,TRBV7-9,TRBD2,TRBJ2-4,few
CASSQATGTGNTGELFF,TGTGCCAGCAGCCAAGCCACCGGGACAGGGAACACCGGGGAGCTGTTTTTT,TRBV14,TRBD1,TRBJ2-2,many
CASSQGLDRTLSPLHF,TGCGCCAGCAGCCAGGGACTCGACAGGACCTTATCTCCCCTCCACTTT,TRBV4-3,-,TRBJ1-6,many
CAARANPYEQYF,TGTGCCGCCAGGGCGAACCCCTACGAGCAGTACTTC,TRBV27,-,TRBJ2-7,-
CASRGGRGGLDNEQFF,TGTGCCAGCAGGGGGGGTCGCGGGGGATTAGACAATGAGCAGTTCTTC,TRBV7-8,TRBD2,TRBJ2-1,-
CASISGGGSTEAFF,TGTGCCAGCATTTCAGGGGGCGGGAGCACTGAAGCTTTCTTT,TRBV12-3/TRBV12-4,TRBD1,TRBJ1-1,many
CASSPEPSSYNEQFF,TGCGCCAGCAGTCCCGAGCCAAGCTCCTACAATGAGCAGTTCTTC,TRBV5-1,-,TRBJ2-1,-
CSAMTGAMEGNQPQHF,TGCAGTGCTATGACAGGGGCAATGGAGGGCAATCAGCCCCAGCATTTT,TRBV20-1,TRBD1,TRBJ1-5,few
CASSLEGQGRGEQFF,TGTGCTAGCAGCTTAGAAGGACAGGGGAGGGGTGAGCAGTTCTTC,TRBV7-7,TRBD1,TRBJ2-1,many
CSVMVPDRGTEAFF,TGCAGCGTTATGGTTCCGGACAGAGGGACTGAAGCTTTCTTT,TRBV29-1,-,TRBJ1-1,many
CASSPPGSNQPQHF,TGTGCCAGCAGTCCCCCGGGTTCTAATCAGCCCCAGCATTTT,TRBV6-5,-,TRBJ1-5,many
CSARRLWELFF,TGCAGTGCTAGAAGACTATGGGAGCTGTTTTTT,TRBV20-1,-,TRBJ2-2,few
CSVEDVAYEQYF,TGCAGCGTTGAAGACGTAGCCTACGAGCAGTACTTC,TRBV29-1,-,TRBJ2-7,-
CASSPRTGTYNEQFF,TGTGCCAGCAGTCCCAGGACAGGGACCTACAATGAGCAGTTCTTC,TRBV28,TRBD1,TRBJ2-1,few
CASSYLGGSNYGYTF,TGTGCCAGCAGCTACTTAGGGGGCAGTAACTATGGCTACACCTTC,TRBV7-6,TRBD1,TRBJ1-2,-
CASSNPGVDNTEAFF,TGTGCCAGCAGCAACCCAGGGGTTGACAACACTGAAGCTTTCTTT,TRBV11-2,-,TRBJ1-1,few
CSASRSRNTEAFF,TGCAGTGCTAGTCGCAGTAGGAACACTGAAGCTTTCTTT,TRBV20-1,-,TRBJ1-1,few
CAIREDRGWTDTQYF,TGTGCCATCAGAGAAGACAGGGGCTGGACAGATACGCAGTATTTT,TRBV10-3,TRBD1,TRBJ2-3,many
CASSSPVNWGRNTIYF,TGTGCCAGCAGCAGCCCCGTGAATTGGGGTCGAAACACCATATATTTT,TRBV7-2,-,TRBJ1-3,-
CASSPWETQYF,TGTGCCAGCAGCCCCTGGGAGACCCAGTACTTC,TRBV7-2,-,TRBJ2-5,many
CSARAGGSYNSPLHF,TGCAGTGCTAGAGCGGGGGGCTCCTATAATTCACCCCTCCACTTT,TRBV20-1,-,TRBJ1-6,few
CSARVGLANEQFF,TGCAGTGCTAGAGTGGGACTAGCAAATGAGCAGTTCTTC,TRBV20-1,TRBD2,TRBJ2-1,-
CASSFRTGEYETQYF,TGTGCCAGCAGCTTCCGGACAGGGGAGTACGAGACCCAGTACTTC,TRBV7-2,TRBD1,TRBJ2-5,many
CASSYGAGAHTEAFF,TGTGCCAGCAGTTACGGGGCAGGGGCCCACACTGAAGCTTTCTTT,TRBV6-5,-,TRBJ1-1,few
CASSLHPGDTGELFF,TGTGCCAGCAGCCTTCACCCAGGGGACACCGGGGAGCTGTTTTTT,TRBV7-3,-,TRBJ2-2,many